This T cell receptor (beta chain) was captured in a study of regulatory T cells in long-lasting Graves disease. Study background: Graves' patients diagnosed newly had used antithyroid drugs under 3 months.

The length of the CDR3 is 14 residues. Deletions cut 1 base from V and 0 bases from J, with 5 bases between. Germline V gene sequence: CDR1 SGDLS, CDR2 YYNGEE. General observations from the study: Reduced TCR diversity was observed in persistent Graves' patients versus newly diagnosed patients. Persistent patients had more shared public clonotypes (around 2,800) than new patients (about 970).

The time point here: newly diagnosed GD, antithyroid drugs for less than 3 months. PBMC-derived RNA was used for the TCR library. Ten or more counts support this clonotype. Its antigen remains unidentified. Arm-PCR of CDR3 regions and iRepertoire HTBI primers were the basis on which TCR beta libraries were built. TCRdb reprocessed the multiplex PCR reads via MiXCR and lists one record per CDR3 protein. Of 300,000 to 400,000 distinct CDR3 sequences listed, around 17% are singletons. The same sample was also used in a study of T cells in Graves' hyperthyroidism and ophthalmopathy. That paper notes: Onset of ophthalmopathy came a median approximately 6.9 months after the model predicted it.

This clonotype was sampled from a man aged 35-49 years with Graves disease. The chain is built from TRBV9 and TRBJ2-1, with D unresolved. This specimen consisted of peripheral blood mononuclear cells (PBMCs), obtained at new diagnosis, from a patient treated with antithyroid drugs. DNA of the CDR3: TGTGCCAGCAGCGTAAGTTCCTCCTACAATGAGCAGTTCTTC. The encoded protein is CASSVSSSYNEQFF.